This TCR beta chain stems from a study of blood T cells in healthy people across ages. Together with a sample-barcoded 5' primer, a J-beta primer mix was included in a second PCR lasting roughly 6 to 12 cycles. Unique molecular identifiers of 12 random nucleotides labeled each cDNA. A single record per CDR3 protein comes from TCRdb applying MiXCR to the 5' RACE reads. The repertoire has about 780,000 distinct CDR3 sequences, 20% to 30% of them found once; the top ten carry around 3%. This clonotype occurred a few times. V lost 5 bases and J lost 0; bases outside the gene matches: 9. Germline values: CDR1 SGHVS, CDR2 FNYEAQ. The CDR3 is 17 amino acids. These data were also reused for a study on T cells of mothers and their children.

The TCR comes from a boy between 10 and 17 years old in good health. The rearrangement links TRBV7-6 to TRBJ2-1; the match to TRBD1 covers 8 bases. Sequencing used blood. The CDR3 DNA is TGTGCCAGCAGCGGACAGGGCGAGTTCAACTCCTACAATGAGCAGTTCTTC. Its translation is CASSGQGEFNSYNEQFF.